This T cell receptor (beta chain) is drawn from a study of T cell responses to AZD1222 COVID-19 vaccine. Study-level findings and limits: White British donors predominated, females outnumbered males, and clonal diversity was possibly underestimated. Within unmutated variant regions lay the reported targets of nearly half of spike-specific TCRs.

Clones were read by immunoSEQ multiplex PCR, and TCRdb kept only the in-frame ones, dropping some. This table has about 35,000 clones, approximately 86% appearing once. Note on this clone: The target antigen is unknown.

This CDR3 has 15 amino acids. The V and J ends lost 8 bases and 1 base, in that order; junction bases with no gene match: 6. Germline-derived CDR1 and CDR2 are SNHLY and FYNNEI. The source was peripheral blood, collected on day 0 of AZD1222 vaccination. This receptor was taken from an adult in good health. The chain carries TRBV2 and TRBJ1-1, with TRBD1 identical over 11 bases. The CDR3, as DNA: TGTGCCAGCTCAAGGACAGGGGGCTCGAACACTGAAGCTTTCTTT. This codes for CASSRTGGSNTEAFF.